Here is one T cell receptor beta chain with its context. Its cognate antigen is unknown. These data come from a study of cytomegalovirus exposure and HLA in healthy donors. Study-wide results and caveats: TCR beta chains numbering more than 150 were designated cytomegalovirus-associated.

The PCR ran on 60 Vbeta and 13 Jbeta primers. TCRdb's copy holds only in-frame clones and misses some; the assay was immunoSEQ multiplex PCR. Counted here are around 130,000 clones, just over 70% occurring once; the ten biggest clones make up 1.6%. Donors likely had unrecorded immune exposures despite being nominally healthy when sampled. The length of the CDR3 is 14 residues. CDR1 is ENHRY, CDR2 SYGVKD, per germline. V was pared by 4 bases and J by 1 base, with 10 bases between. The chain links TRBV10-3 to TRBJ1-1, with D tentatively TRBD1 (5 bases). Sequencing input: PBMCs. This clonotype was sampled from a woman aged 25-40 years in good health and CMV-seronegative. The CDR3 reads CAISGFGANTEAFF. The DNA for the CDR3 is TGTGCCATCAGTGGGTTTGGGGCGAACACTGAAGCTTTCTTT.